This T cell receptor (beta chain) was recorded in a study of cytomegalovirus exposure and HLA in healthy donors. Study-level results: Previous analysis showed most TCR beta V segments were productive about 87% or about 30% of the time.

The CDR3 spans 15 residues. From germline, CDR1 is SSHAT and CDR2 FNYEAQ (reference sequence). Both 60 Vbeta primers and 13 Jbeta primers went into the PCR. Libraries were prepared by immunoSEQ multiplex PCR; TCRdb keeps only in-frame clonotypes and omits some of them. This table lists 100,000 to 150,000 clones. With regard to this clone: Its antigen is still unknown. An end of the junction differs from the germline gene, which may be a read error.

This sequence was found in a woman in her forties in good health and CMV-seronegative. The chain employs TRBV7-7 and TRBJ2-5; 7 nucleotides match TRBD1. Sequenced sample: PBMCs. The CDR3 DNA is TGTGCTAGCAGCGTAGACAGGGACACCGGTAGGACCCAGTACTTC. Encoded protein: CASSVDRDTGRTQYF.